This T cell receptor beta chain was sequenced in a study of regulatory T cells in long-lasting Graves disease. This CDR3 contains 17 residues. Germline CDR1 reads SGHTA; CDR2 reads FQGNSA. Deletions cut 2 bases from V and 8 bases from J, with 24 bases between. Described time point: persistent/refractory GD, antithyroid drugs over 5 years with positive TRAb. The TCR library used RNA extracted from PBMCs. Criteria from the American Thyroid Association guidelines were applied to diagnose Graves' disease. This clonotype was seen a few times. No antigen is known for it. Study results and caveats: The study examined only peripheral blood, not thyroid tissue. Lower TCR diversity characterized persistent Graves' patients relative to newly diagnosed patients.

The TCR beta library used iRepertoire HTBI primers with Arm-PCR amplification of CDR3. In TCRdb, the multiplex PCR reads were re-called with MiXCR into one record per CDR3 protein. Among 450,000 or so distinct CDR3 sequences, 20% to 25% were seen once, and the ten largest hold over 10%. The sequences come from peripheral blood mononuclear cells (PBMCs), collected when the disease was refractory, from a patient treated with antithyroid drugs. The chain uses TRBV7-2 and TRBJ1-1, with D tentatively TRBD1 (5 bases). The TCR was taken from a female donor with Graves disease. The CDR3 loop reads CASSLNLARGSYKEAFF. CDR3 in DNA: TGTGCCAGCAGCTTAAATTTGGCGAGGGGTTCCTATAAGGAAGCTTTCTTT.